Below, one T cell receptor beta chain is given with its context. Its antigen is not identified. This CDR3 is built from 14 residues. Unmatched junction bases numbered 2, after V lost 4 bases and J lost 1 base. Germline V lookup: CDR1 MNHNS, CDR2 SASEGT. Sequenced by immunoSEQ multiplex PCR; TCRdb stores in-frame clones only, minus some. The repertoire holds about 12,000 clones, roughly 70% seen once, with under 7.5% in the top ten. These data come from a study of neoadjuvant anti-PD-1 for oral cavity cancer. Study-wide points: Expansion of preexisting intratumoral clones was suggested to aid response.

This clonotype was sampled from a person between 35 and 79 years old with oral cavity squamous cell carcinoma. The donor label of this sample is uncertain. The chain has TRBV6-1 and TRBJ1-1, with TRBD1 matching over 8 bases. The sequencing used tumor tissue, collected before nivolumab (anti-PD-1) treatment. The CDR3 DNA reads TGTGCCAGCAGTGCCCAGGGGGCGAACACTGAAGCTTTCTTT. Translated, it gives CASSAQGANTEAFF.